The text below deals with one TCR beta chain. Its matching antigen is unknown. These data originate in a study of identifying expanded T cells in peripheral blood. Repertoires were generated with immunoSEQ multiplex PCR, while TCRdb's copy carries only in-frame clones and drops some. Of about 63,000 clones listed, about 85% were seen once; the top ten hold approximately 19%. General study results and limits: Clone count variance between roughly 2-week samples rose with total template count.

CDR1 and CDR2 (germline): SGHRS, YFSETQ. The V end was cut by 0 bases, the J end by 4 bases, with 5 bases between. The CDR3 length is 13 residues. The specimen sequenced was blood. The receptor's source is a person aged 18 to 69 in good health. The V and J genes are TRBV5-1 and TRBJ2-1; no definite D call. CDR3 nucleotide sequence: TGCGCCAGCAGCTTGGACGATTACAATGAGCAGTTCTTC. This sequence encodes CASSLDDYNEQFF. The full variable domain, with the rest looked up from reference TRBV5-1 and TRBJ2-1, is KAGVTQTPRYLIKTRGQQVTLSCSPISGHRSVSWYQQTPGQGLQFLFEYFSETQRNKGNFPGRFSGRQFSNSRSEMNVSTLELGDSALYLCASSLDDYNEQFFGPGTRLTVL.